This T cell receptor beta chain was identified in a study of T cells expressing NK-cell markers. Whole-study context: Each TCR beta repertoire originated in sorted T cells that were CD3+CD56+NKG2C+, CD3+CD56+NKG2C- or CD3+CD56-NKG2C+. Study outcomes and limitations: Leadership of the CD3+CD56-NKG2C+ fraction also belonged to these clonotypes in several donors.

Germline CDR1 is SQVTM and CDR2 is ANQGSEA. The CDR3 has 14 amino acids. TCR beta libraries carry UMIs added by 5'RACE template switching. Following a re-call of the 5' RACE reads, TCRdb has one entry per CDR3 protein and lacks DNA. Its table records hundreds of thousands of distinct CDR3 sequences. About this clonotype itself: Antigen specificity is unknown.

The chain joins TRBV29-1 to TRBJ1-2; TCRdb gives TRBD1 as the D gene, but with no DNA this cannot be confirmed. The receptor was derived from a man aged 18 to 29 in good health. Sequencing was performed on blood T cells: a sorted CD56 or NKG2C T cell subset, CD4+ or CD8+ T cells, or bulk PBMC T cells (not recorded which). CDR3 sequence reads: CSVDHGTGVYGYTF.